This T cell receptor beta chain derives from a study of T-cell memory formation after mild COVID-19. Findings and caveats of the study: Those CD4+ clones that contracted were mainly in CM and EM (CD8+ ones in EMRA).

This clonotype was detected a few times. Antigen specificity is unknown. TCRdb recomputed calls from the 5' RACE reads with MiXCR, one row per CDR3 protein. In the table there are 550,000 to 700,000 distinct CDR3 sequences, approximately 19% of which are singletons. J was trimmed by 6 bases and V by 8 bases; bases with no gene match: 14. CDR3 length: 15 residues. The germline V gene has CDR1 SNHLY and CDR2 FYNNEI. This receptor was obtained from an adult woman who had mild COVID-19 (a few samples of this study predate the infection). Cell type and time point are not known. J is TRBJ2-7 and V is TRBV2; 9 bases line up with TRBD1. The sequenced material came from PBMCs or a T cell subset sorted from them (not recorded which). CDR3 region: CASRPSPGTGTEQYF. CDR3 DNA: TGTGCCAGCCGTCCGTCCCCCGGGACAGGGACCGAGCAGTACTTC.